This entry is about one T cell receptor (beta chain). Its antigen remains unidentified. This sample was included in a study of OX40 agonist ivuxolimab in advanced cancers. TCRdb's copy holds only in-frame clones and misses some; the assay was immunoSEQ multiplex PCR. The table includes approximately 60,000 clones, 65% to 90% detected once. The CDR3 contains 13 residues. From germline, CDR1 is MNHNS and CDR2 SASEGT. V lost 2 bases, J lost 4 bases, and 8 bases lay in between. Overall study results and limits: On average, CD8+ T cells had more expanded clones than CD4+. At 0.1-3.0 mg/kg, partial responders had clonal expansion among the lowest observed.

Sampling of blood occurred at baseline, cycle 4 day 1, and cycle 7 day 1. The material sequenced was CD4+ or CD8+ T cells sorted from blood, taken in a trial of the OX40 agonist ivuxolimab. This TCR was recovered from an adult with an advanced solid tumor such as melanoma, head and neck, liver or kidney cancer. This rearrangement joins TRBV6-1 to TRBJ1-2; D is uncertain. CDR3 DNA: TGTGCCAGCAGTGAACGAGAATCCTATGGCTACACCTTC. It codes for CASSERESYGYTF.